This entry lists 5 T cell receptor beta chains sequenced from one sample in a study of cytomegalovirus exposure and HLA in healthy donors. Some clones are missing from TCRdb's copy, which holds only in-frame ones; the method was immunoSEQ multiplex PCR. The sample contains 150,000 or so clones, 86% of which appear only once. The sample taken for sequencing was PBMCs. The receptor source for this set is a human donor in good health.

V is TRBV2 and J is TRBJ1-1, with a weak D call TRBD1 (5 bases). V was shortened by 2 bases and J by 1 base, with 11 bases between the two germline ends. Germline CDR1 is SNHLY and CDR2 is FYNNEI. The CDR3 is made up of 15 amino acids. This CDR3 reads CASSEIRQGNTEAFF. CDR3 nucleotide sequence: TGTGCCAGCAGTGAAATTCGTCAGGGGAACACTGAAGCTTTCTTT.

The rearrangement joins TRBV9 to TRBJ1-2; D is uncertain. Trimming shortened V by 2 bases and J by 13 bases, and 18 bases separated the two germline ends. Per germline, CDR1 SGDLS and CDR2 YYNGEE. CDR3 length equals 13 residues. The CDR3 DNA reads as TGTGCCAGCAGCGTCCTTCCGGGAGGGCATCCCACCTTC. Protein sequence: CASSVLPGGHPTF.

In DNA form, the CDR3 reads TGTGCCAGCAGTGGGACTAGCGGGAGAGTATTCGGGGAGCTGTTTTTT. Amino acid sequence: CASSGTSGRVFGELFF. The chain has TRBV27 and TRBJ2-2; TRBD2 matches at 14 bases. There are 16 residues in the CDR3. Germline CDR1 MNHEY, CDR2 SMNVEV (reference sequence). V lost 5 bases to trimming and J lost 7 bases; unmatched junction nucleotides: 6.

The V call is TRBV6-6, the J call TRBJ1-1; possibly TRBD1 for D (5 bases). The germline gives CDR1 MNHNY, CDR2 SVGAGI (reference sequence). Between the trimmed V and J ends, which lost 6 bases and 4 bases, there was a span of 9 bases. The CDR3 is 12 residues long. The CDR3 DNA follows: TGTGCCAGCAGGCAGGGAGGCACTGAAGCTTTCTTT. This translates into CASRQGGTEAFF.

The CDR3 is CASSSLTGAGGEQYF. In DNA form, the CDR3 reads TGTGCCAGCAGCTCCCTCACCGGGGCAGGGGGCGAGCAGTACTTC. This chain links TRBV27 with TRBJ2-7; 7 nucleotides match TRBD1. Germline CDR1 MNHEY, CDR2 SMNVEV (reference sequence). The CDR3 extends over 15 amino acids. The J segment lost 6 bases and the V segment lost 6 bases, leaving 14 bases of the junction unmatched.